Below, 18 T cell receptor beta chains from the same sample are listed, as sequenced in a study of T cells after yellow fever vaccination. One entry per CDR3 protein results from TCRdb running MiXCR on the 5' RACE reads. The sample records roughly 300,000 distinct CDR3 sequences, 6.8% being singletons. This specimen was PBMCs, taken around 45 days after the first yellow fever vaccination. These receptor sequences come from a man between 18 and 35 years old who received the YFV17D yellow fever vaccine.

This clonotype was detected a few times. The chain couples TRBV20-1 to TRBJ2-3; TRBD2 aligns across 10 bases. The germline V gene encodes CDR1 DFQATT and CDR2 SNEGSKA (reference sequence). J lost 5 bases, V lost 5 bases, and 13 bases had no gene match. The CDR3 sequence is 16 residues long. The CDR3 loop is CSAPPRLAGCQDTQYF. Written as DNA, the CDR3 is TGCAGTGCTCCGCCCCGACTAGCGGGTTGTCAAGATACGCAGTATTTT.

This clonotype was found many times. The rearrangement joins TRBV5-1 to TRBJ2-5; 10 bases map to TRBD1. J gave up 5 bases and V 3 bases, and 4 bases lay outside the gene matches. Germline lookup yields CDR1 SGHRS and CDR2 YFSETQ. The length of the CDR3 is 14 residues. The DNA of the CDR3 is TGCGCCAGCAGCTACGAGGGACAGGGGGAGACCCAGTACTTC. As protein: CASSYEGQGETQYF.

CDR3 residues: CASSPTGLGNQPQHF. CDR3 nucleotides: TGCGCCAGCAGCCCAACAGGTTTGGGCAATCAGCCCCAGCATTTT. The chain carries TRBV5-1 and TRBJ1-5; a possible D gene is TRBD1 (5 bases). Germline V gene data show CDR1 as SGHRS and CDR2 as YFSETQ. The CDR3 totals 15 residues. Trimming shortened V by 4 bases and J by 2 bases, and 13 bases separated the two germline ends.

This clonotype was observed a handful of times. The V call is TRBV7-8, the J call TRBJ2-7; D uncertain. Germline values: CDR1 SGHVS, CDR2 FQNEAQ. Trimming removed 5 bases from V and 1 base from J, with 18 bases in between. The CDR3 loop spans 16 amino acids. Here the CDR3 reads CASSRDLTAGSYEQYF. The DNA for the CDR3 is TGTGCCAGCAGCCGTGACCTTACAGCCGGATCCTACGAGCAGTACTTC.

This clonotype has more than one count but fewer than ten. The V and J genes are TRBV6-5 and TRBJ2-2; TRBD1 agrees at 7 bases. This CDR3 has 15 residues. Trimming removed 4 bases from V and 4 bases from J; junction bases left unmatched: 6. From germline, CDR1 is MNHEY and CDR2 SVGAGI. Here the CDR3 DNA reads TGTGCCAGCAGTTCTTTTGGACAGGCCACCGGGGAGCTGTTTTTT. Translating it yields CASSSFGQATGELFF.

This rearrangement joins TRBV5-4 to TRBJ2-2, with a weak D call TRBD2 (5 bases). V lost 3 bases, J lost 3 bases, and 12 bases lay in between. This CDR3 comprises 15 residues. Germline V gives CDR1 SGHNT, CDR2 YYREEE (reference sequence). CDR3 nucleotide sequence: TGTGCCAGCAGCTCCCAGCGGCGGGACACCGGGGAGCTGTTTTTT. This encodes CASSSQRRDTGELFF.

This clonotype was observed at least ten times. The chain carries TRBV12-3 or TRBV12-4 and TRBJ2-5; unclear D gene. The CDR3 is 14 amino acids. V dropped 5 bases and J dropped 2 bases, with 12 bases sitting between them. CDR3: CASSPPSRQETQYF. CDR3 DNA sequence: TGTGCCAGCAGTCCCCCGAGCAGGCAAGAGACCCAGTACTTC.

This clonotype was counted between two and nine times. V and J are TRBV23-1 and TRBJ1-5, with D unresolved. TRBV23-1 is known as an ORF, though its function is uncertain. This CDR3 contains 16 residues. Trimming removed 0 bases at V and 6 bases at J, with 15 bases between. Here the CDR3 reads CASSQSVQASGQPQHF. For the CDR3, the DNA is TGCGCCAGCAGTCAATCTGTCCAGGCCTCGGGTCAGCCCCAGCATTTT.

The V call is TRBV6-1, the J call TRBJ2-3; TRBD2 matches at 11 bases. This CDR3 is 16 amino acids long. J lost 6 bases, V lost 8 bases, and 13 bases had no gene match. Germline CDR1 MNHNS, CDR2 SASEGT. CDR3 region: CASRRSSGGASDTQYF. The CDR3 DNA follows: TGTGCCAGCCGCCGGAGTAGCGGGGGGGCCTCGGATACGCAGTATTTT.

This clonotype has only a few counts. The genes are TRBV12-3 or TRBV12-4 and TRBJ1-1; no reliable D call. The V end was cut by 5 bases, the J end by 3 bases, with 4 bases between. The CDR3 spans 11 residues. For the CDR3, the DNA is TGTGCCAGCAGTCAGGACACTGAAGCTTTCTTT. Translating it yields CASSQDTEAFF.

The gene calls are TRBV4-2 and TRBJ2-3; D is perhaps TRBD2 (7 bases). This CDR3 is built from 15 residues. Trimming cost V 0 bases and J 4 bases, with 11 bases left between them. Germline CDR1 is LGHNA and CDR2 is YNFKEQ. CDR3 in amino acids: CASSQERGRADTQYF. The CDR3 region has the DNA TGTGCCAGCAGCCAAGAAAGGGGGAGGGCAGATACGCAGTATTTT.

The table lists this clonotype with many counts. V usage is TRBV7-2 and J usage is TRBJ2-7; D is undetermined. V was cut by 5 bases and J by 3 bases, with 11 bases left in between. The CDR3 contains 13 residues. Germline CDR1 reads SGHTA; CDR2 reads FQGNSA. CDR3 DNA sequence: TGTGCCAGCAGCCCCGGACGGAGCTACGAGCAGTACTTC. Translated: CASSPGRSYEQYF.

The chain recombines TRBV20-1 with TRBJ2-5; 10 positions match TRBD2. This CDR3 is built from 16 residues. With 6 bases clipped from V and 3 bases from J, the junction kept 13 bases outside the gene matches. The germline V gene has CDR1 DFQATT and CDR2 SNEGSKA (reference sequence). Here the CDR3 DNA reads TGCAGTGCCAGGAGGGGAGATAGCGGGGGGAAAGAGACCCAGTACTTC. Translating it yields CSARRGDSGGKETQYF.

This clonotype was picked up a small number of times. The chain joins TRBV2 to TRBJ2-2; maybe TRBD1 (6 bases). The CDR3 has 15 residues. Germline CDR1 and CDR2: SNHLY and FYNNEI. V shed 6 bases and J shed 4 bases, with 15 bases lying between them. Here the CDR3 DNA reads TGTGCCAGCAGCAGCAACACAGGGTTCACCGGGGAGCTGTTTTTT. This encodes CASSSNTGFTGELFF.

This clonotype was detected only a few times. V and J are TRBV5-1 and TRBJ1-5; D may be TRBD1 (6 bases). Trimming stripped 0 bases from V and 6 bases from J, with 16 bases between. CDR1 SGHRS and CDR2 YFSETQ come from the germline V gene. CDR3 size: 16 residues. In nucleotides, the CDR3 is TGCGCCAGCAGCTTGGCCCCGGGGGGCGCGGTTCAGCCCCAGCATTTT. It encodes CASSLAPGGAVQPQHF.

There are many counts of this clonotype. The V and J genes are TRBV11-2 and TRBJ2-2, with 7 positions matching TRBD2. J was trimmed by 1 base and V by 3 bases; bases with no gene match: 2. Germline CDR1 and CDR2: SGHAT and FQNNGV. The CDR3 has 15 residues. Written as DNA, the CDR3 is TGTGCCAGCAGCTTGGGAGGGTGGAACACCGGGGAGCTGTTTTTT. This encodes CASSLGGWNTGELFF.

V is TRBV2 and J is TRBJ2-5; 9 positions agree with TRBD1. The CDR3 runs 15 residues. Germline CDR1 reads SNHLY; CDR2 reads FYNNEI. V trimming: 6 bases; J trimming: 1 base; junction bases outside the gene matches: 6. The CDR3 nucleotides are TGTGCCAGCAGCTGGACAGGGGTGGCCCAAGAGACCCAGTACTTC. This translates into CASSWTGVAQETQYF. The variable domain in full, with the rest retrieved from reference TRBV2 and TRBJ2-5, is EPEVTQTPSHQVTQMGQEVILRCVPISNHLYFYWYRQILGQKVEFLVSFYNNEISEKSEIFDDQFSVERPDGSNFTLKIRSTKLEDSAMYFCASSWTGVAQETQYFGPGTRLLVL.

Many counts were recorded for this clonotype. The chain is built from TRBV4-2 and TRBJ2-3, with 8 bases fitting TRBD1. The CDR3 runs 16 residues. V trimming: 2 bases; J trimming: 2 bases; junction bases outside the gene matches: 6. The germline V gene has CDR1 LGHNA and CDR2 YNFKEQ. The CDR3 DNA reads TGTGCCAGCAGCCAATCCCCGGGACAGGACACAGATACGCAGTATTTT. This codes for CASSQSPGQDTDTQYF.